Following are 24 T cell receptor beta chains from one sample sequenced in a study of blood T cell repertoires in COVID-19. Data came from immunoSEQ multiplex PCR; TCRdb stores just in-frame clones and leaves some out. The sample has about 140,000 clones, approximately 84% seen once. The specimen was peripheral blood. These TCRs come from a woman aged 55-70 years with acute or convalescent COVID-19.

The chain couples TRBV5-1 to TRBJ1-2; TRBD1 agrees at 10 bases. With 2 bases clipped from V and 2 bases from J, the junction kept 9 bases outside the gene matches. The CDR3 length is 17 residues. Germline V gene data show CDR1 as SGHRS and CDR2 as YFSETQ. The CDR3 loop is CASSLHLKGQGNYGYTF. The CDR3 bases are TGCGCCAGCAGCTTACACCTTAAGGGACAGGGGAACTATGGCTACACCTTC.

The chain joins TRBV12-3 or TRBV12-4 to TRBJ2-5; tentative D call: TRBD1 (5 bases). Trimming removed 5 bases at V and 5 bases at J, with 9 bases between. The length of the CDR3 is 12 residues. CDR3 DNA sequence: TGTGCCAGCAGTCAGGGTAGGGAGACCCAGTACTTC. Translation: CASSQGRETQYF.

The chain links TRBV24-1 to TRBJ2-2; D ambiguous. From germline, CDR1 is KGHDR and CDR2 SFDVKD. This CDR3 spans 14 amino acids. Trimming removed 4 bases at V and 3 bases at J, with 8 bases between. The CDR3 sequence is CATSDLYYTGELFF. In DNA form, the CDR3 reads TGTGCCACCAGTGACTTATACTACACCGGGGAGCTGTTTTTT.

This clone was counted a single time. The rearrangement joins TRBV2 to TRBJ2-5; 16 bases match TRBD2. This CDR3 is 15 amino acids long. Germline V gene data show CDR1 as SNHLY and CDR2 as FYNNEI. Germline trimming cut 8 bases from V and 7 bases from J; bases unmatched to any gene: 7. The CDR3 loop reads CASVGLAGGFGTQYF. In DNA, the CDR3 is TGTGCCAGCGTGGGACTAGCGGGAGGGTTTGGGACCCAGTACTTC.

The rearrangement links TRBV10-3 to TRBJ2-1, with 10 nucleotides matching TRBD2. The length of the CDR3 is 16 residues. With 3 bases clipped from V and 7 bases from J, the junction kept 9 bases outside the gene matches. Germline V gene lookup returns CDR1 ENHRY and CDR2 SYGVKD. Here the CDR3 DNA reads TGTGCCATCAGTGACCATCCTAGCGGGAGTCAAAATGAGCAGTTCTTC. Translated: CAISDHPSGSQNEQFF.

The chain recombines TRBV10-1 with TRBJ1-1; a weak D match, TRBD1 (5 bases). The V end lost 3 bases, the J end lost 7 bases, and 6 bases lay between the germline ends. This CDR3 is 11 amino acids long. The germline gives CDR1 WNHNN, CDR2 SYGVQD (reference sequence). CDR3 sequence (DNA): TGCGCCAGCAGTGAAGGGGTTGAAGCTTTCTTT. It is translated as CASSEGVEAFF.

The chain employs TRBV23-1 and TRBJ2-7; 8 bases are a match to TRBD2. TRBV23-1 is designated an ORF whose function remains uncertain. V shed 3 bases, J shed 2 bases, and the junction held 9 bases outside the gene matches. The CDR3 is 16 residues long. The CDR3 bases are TGCGCCAGCAGTCAGACTAGCGCAGAGGCTGCCTACGAGCAGTACTTC. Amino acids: CASSQTSAEAAYEQYF.

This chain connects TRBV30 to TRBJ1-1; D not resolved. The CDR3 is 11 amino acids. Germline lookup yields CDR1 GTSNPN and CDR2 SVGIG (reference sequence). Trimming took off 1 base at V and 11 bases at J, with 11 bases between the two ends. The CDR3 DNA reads TGTGCCTGGAGTGCACGGAGAAGGGCTTTCTTT. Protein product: CAWSARRRAFF.

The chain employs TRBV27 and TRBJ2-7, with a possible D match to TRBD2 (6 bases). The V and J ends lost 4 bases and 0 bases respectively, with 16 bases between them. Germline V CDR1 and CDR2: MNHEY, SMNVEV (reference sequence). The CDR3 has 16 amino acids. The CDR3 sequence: CASSSSLAMSSYEQYF. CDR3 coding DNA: TGTGCCAGCAGTTCCTCACTAGCAATGAGCTCCTACGAGCAGTACTTC.

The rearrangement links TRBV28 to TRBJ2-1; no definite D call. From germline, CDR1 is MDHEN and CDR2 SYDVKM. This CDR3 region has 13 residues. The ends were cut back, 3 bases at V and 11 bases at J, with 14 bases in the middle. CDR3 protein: CASSLGLRAQQFF. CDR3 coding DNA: TGTGCCAGCAGTTTGGGCCTAAGAGCCCAGCAGTTCTTC.

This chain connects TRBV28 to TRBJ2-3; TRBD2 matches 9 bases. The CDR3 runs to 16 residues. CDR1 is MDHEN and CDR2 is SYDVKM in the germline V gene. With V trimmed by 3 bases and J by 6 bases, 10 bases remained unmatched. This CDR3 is CASSLLISGSWDTQYF. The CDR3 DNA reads TGTGCCAGCAGTTTGTTGATTAGCGGGAGTTGGGATACGCAGTATTTT. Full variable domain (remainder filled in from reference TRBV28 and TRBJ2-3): DVKVTQSSRYLVKRTGEKVFLECVQDMDHENMFWYRQDPGLGLRLIYFSYDVKMKEKGDIPEGYSVSREKKERFSLILESASTNQTSMYLCASSLLISGSWDTQYFGPGTRLTVL.

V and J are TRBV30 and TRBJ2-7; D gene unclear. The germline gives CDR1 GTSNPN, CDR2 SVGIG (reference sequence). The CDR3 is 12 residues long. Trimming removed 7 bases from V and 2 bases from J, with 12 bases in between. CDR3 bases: TGTGCCTACTCTTTGTCGACCTACGAGCAGTACTTC. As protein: CAYSLSTYEQYF.

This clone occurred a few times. For the CDR3, the DNA is TGCGCCAGCAGCCAGTCAGGTGTCTCCTATAATTCACCCCTCCACTTT. Translation gives CASSQSGVSYNSPLHF. V is TRBV4-1 and J is TRBJ1-6; the D is unclear. This CDR3 is built from 16 residues. V shed 3 bases and J shed 0 bases, with 9 bases lying between them. CDR1 is MGHRA and CDR2 is YSYEKL in the germline V gene.

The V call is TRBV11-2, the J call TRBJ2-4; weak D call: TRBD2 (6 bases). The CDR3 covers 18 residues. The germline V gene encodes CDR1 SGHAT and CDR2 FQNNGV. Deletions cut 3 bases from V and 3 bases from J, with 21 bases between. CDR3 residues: CASSLGNRGDRVKNIQYF. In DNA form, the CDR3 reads TGTGCCAGCAGCTTGGGAAATCGCGGGGATAGGGTCAAAAACATTCAGTACTTC. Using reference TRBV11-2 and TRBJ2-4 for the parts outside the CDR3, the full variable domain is EAGVAQSPRYKIIEKRQSVAFWCNPISGHATLYWYQQILGQGPKLLIQFQNNGVVDDSQLPKDRFSAERLKGVDSTLKIQPAKLEDSAVYLCASSLGNRGDRVKNIQYFGAGTRLSVL.

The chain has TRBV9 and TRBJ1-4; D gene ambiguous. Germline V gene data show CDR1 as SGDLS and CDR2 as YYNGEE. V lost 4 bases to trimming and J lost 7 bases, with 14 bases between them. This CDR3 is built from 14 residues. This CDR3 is CASSRRLEGEKLFF. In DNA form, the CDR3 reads TGTGCCAGCAGCCGGAGGCTGGAGGGTGAAAAACTGTTTTTT.

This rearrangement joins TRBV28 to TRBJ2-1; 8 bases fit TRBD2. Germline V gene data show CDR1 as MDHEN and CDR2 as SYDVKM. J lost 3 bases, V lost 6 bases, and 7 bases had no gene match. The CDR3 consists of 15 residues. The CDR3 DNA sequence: TGTGCCAGCAGATTAACTAGCGGAGTCTACAATGAGCAGTTCTTC. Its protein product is CASRLTSGVYNEQFF.

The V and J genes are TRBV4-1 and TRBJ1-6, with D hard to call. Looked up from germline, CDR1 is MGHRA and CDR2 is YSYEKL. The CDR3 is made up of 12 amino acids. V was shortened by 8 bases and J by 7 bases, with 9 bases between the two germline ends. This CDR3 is CASGLENSPLHF. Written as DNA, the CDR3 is TGCGCCAGCGGACTGGAGAATTCACCCCTCCACTTT.

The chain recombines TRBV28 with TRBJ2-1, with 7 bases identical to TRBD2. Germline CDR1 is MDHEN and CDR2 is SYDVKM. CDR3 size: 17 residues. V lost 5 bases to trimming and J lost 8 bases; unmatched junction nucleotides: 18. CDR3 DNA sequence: TGTGCCAGCAGTCCCACCCGGGGGAGGGGAAGTTGGGATGAGCAGTTCTTC. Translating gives CASSPTRGRGSWDEQFF.

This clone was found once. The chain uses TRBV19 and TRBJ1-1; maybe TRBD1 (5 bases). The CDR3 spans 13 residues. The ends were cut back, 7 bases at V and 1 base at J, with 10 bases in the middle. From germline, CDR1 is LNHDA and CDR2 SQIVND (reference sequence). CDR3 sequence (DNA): TGTGCCAGTATACAAAGGGGGAACACTGAAGCTTTCTTT. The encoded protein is CASIQRGNTEAFF.

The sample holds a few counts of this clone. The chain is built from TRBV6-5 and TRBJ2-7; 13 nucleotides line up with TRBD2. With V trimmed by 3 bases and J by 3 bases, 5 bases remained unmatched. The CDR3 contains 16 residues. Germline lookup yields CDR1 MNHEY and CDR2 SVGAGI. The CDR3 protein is CASSYRRTSGSYEQYF. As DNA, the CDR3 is TGTGCCAGCAGTTATAGACGGACTAGCGGGAGCTACGAGCAGTACTTC.

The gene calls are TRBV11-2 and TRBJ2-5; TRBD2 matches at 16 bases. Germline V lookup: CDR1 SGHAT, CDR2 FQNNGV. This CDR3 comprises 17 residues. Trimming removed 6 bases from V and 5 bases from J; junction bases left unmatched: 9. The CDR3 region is CASRQGTSGRALETQYF. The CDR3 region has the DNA TGTGCCAGCAGACAGGGGACTAGCGGGAGGGCCCTTGAGACCCAGTACTTC.

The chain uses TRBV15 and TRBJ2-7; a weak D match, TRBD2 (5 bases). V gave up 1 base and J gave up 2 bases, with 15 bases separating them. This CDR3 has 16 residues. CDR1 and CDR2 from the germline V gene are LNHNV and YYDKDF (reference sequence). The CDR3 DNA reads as TGTGCCACCAGCAGAGGGGCGAGGGAAAGGGCCTACGAGCAGTACTTC. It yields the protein CATSRGARERAYEQYF. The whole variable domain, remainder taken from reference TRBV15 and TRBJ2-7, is DAMVIQNPRYQVTQFGKPVTLSCSQTLNHNVMYWYQQKSSQAPKLLFHYYDKDFNNEADTPDNFQSRRPNTSFCFLDIRSPGLGDTAMYLCATSRGARERAYEQYFGPGTRLTVT.

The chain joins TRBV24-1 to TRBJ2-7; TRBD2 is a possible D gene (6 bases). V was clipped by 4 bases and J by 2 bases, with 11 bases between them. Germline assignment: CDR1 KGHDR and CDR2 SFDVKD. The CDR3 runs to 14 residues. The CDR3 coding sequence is TGTGCCACCAGTGACCCCGGGAGACCCTACGAGCAGTACTTC. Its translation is CATSDPGRPYEQYF.

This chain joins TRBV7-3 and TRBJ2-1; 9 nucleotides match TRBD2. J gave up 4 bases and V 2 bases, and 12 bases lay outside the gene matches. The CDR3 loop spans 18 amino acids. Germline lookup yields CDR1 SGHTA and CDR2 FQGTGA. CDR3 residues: CASSLAPPGAGGYNEQFF. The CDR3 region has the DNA TGTGCCAGCAGCTTAGCGCCTCCGGGAGCGGGAGGATACAATGAGCAGTTCTTC.